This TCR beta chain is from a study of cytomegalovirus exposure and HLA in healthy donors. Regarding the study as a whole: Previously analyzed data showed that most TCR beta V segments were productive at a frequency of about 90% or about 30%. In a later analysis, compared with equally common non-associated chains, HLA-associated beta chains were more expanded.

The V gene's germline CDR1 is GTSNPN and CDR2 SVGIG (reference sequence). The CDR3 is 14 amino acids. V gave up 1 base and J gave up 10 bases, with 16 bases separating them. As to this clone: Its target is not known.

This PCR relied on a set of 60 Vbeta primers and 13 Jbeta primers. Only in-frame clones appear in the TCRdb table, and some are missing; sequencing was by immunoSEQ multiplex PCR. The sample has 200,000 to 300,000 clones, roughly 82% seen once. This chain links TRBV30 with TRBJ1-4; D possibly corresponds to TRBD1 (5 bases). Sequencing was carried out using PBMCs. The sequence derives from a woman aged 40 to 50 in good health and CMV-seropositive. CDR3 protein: CAWSAGPQRGKLFF. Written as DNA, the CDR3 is TGTGCCTGGAGTGCGGGGCCCCAGCGGGGAAAACTGTTTTTT.